This T cell receptor (beta chain) originates from a study of T cell responses to AZD1222 COVID-19 vaccine. Study outcomes and limitations: Receipt of two AZD1222 doses was followed by a rise in Spike-specific TCR breadth and depth. White British donors predominated, females outnumbered males, and clonal diversity was possibly underestimated. Scientists sampled the repertoires only once the peak T cell response had passed. Spike was spanned by vaccine-associated CD4 TCRs, with dominance at 160-218 and 743-854.

Some clones are missing from TCRdb's copy, which holds only in-frame ones; the method was immunoSEQ multiplex PCR. Of 140,000 to 150,000 clones in the sample, 75% to 95% were seen once. With regard to this clone: The antigen is not known.

CDR3 length: 13 amino acids. Trimming shortened V by 1 base and J by 2 bases, and 5 bases separated the two germline ends. Germline lookup yields CDR1 LGHDT and CDR2 YNNKEL (reference sequence). Sequenced here: peripheral blood, sampled on day 0 of MenACWY control vaccination. The chain joins TRBV3-1 (or the pseudogene TRBV3-2) to TRBJ1-1; D not certain. The receptor was derived from an adult in good health. CDR3 loop: CASSQGRNTEAFF. CDR3 coding DNA: TGTGCCAGCAGCCAAGGGAGAAACACTGAAGCTTTCTTT.